This T cell receptor (beta chain) was obtained from a study of a mutant IDH1 vaccine in newly diagnosed glioma. Study-level findings and limits: Of all patients, approximately 93% showed vaccine-induced immune responses.

Time point denoted: week 11, during vaccination. Vaccinated patients received 300 ug of mutant IDH1 20-mer peptide per dose, with topical imiquimod. Germline V gene sequence: CDR1 SNHLY, CDR2 FYNNEI. Trimming removed 6 bases from V and 5 bases from J; junction bases left unmatched: 6. This CDR3 comprises 14 residues. Sequenced by immunoSEQ multiplex PCR; TCRdb stores in-frame clones only, minus some. This table has fewer than 65,000 clones, about four fifths appearing once. With regard to this clone: The antigen remains undetermined.

The sequence came from a man over 45 with glioma. The chain combines TRBV2 with TRBJ2-7; TRBD1 agrees at 11 bases. The source material was PBMCs, sampled from a glioma patient whose treatment included an IDH1 peptide vaccine. The CDR3 region is CASRRDRGSDEQYF. CDR3 bases: TGTGCCAGCAGGAGGGACAGGGGGAGCGACGAGCAGTACTTC.